These 31 T cell receptor beta chains were all obtained from the same sample, sequenced in a study of a mutant IDH1 vaccine in newly diagnosed glioma. Some clones are missing from TCRdb's copy, which holds only in-frame ones; the method was immunoSEQ multiplex PCR. The sample shows about 54,000 clones, about 87% of them seen only once. What these receptors recognize is not known. Time point given: week 23, last vaccination. Topical imiquimod accompanied each vaccine dose, which consisted of 300 ug of mutant IDH1 20-mer peptide. The material was PBMCs, obtained from a glioma patient whose treatment included an IDH1 peptide vaccine. The source of these receptors is a man in his forties with glioma.

The J gene is TRBJ2-5, the V gene TRBV30; 7 nucleotides agree with TRBD2. The length of the CDR3 is 13 residues. Germline V CDR1 and CDR2: GTSNPN, SVGIG (reference sequence). J was trimmed by 5 bases and V by 1 base; bases with no gene match: 4. The CDR3 nucleotides are TGTGCCTGGAGTGCGGAGGGAGGGGAGACCCAGTACTTC. Translation: CAWSAEGGETQYF.

V is TRBV7-2 and J is TRBJ2-1, with 7 nucleotides matching TRBD2. Unmatched junction bases numbered 5, after V lost 2 bases and J lost 10 bases. CDR1 is SGHTA, CDR2 FQGNSA, per germline. There are 13 residues in the CDR3. The CDR3 spells CASSLLEGGEQFF. CDR3 nucleotide sequence: TGTGCCAGCAGCTTACTAGAGGGAGGGGAGCAGTTCTTC.

This clone was counted only a few times. J is TRBJ2-7 and V is TRBV28; 8 positions agree with TRBD1. V was pared by 10 bases and J by 2 bases, with 4 bases of the junction left unmatched. There are 12 residues in the CDR3. Germline V CDR1 and CDR2: MDHEN, SYDVKM. The CDR3: CATGQGPYEQYF. CDR3 nucleotide sequence: TGTGCCACCGGACAGGGACCCTACGAGCAGTACTTC.

This clone was detected once. The chain uses TRBV2 and TRBJ2-7; D could derive from TRBD1 or TRBD2 (5 bases each). The germline V gene encodes CDR1 SNHLY and CDR2 FYNNEI. Between the trimmed V and J ends, which lost 3 bases and 2 bases, there was a span of 11 bases. The CDR3 is 14 residues long. The CDR3, as DNA: TGTGCCAGCAGTGATGGGGACGGAACCTACGAGCAGTACTTC. Its protein product is CASSDGDGTYEQYF.

V gene TRBV7-2 combines with J gene TRBJ1-4; tentative D call: TRBD1 (6 bases). Germline CDR1 SGHTA, CDR2 FQGNSA. V was shortened by 3 bases and J by 2 bases, with 7 bases between the two germline ends. The CDR3 consists of 14 residues. For the CDR3, the DNA is TGTGCCAGCAGCTTCGGACAGACTAATGAAAAACTGTTTTTT. It encodes CASSFGQTNEKLFF.

The chain carries TRBV27 and TRBJ1-4, with TRBD1 matching 8 bases. CDR1 is MNHEY, CDR2 SMNVEV, per germline (reference sequence). This CDR3 spans 17 amino acids. Trimming took 4 bases from V and 2 from J; bases not matched to a gene: 9. CDR3 nucleotides: TGTGCCAGCAGTTCCCGGACAGGGCTGGCTACTAATGAAAAACTGTTTTTT. It translates to CASSSRTGLATNEKLFF.

The gene calls are TRBV6-1 and TRBJ1-2; 7 bases fit TRBD1. Germline CDR1 reads MNHNS; CDR2 reads SASEGT. The trim removed 5 bases at V and 1 base at J, leaving 7 bases unmatched. The CDR3 totals 15 residues. The CDR3 DNA reads as TGTGCCAGCAGTTTCCTCAGGGGGAGTAACTATGGCTACACCTTC. Its translation: CASSFLRGSNYGYTF.

DNA of the CDR3: TGTGCCAGCAGCTCGACTAGTACGCAGTATTTT. Its translation is CASSSTSTQYF. This chain uses TRBV7-8 with TRBJ2-3, with D possibly TRBD2 on 6 matching bases. CDR3 size: 11 residues. Germline V CDR1 and CDR2: SGHVS, FQNEAQ. V was shortened by 4 bases and J by 8 bases, with 7 bases between the two germline ends.

V is TRBV20-1 and J is TRBJ1-2, with a possible D match to TRBD1 (5 bases). The V and J ends lost 5 bases and 2 bases respectively, with 6 bases between them. The CDR3 has 11 residues. The germline V gene encodes CDR1 DFQATT and CDR2 SNEGSKA (reference sequence). The CDR3 sequence: CSAWGNYGYTF. CDR3 DNA: TGCAGTGCTTGGGGGAACTATGGCTACACCTTC.

The chain recombines TRBV19 with TRBJ2-7; D perhaps matches TRBD2 (5 bases). The CDR3 is made up of 12 amino acids. Germline assignment: CDR1 LNHDA and CDR2 SQIVND (reference sequence). V shed 5 bases and J shed 4 bases, with 9 bases lying between them. CDR3 amino acids: CASSPGGYEQYF. The DNA for the CDR3 is TGTGCCAGTAGTCCTGGCGGGTACGAGCAGTACTTC.

The genes are TRBV5-5 and TRBJ2-5; 14 bases agree with TRBD2. This CDR3 has 18 amino acids. The J segment lost 5 bases and the V segment lost 0 bases, leaving 9 bases of the junction unmatched. Germline CDR1 reads SGHKS; CDR2 reads YYEKEE (reference sequence). CDR3 in DNA: TGTGCCAGCAGCTTGGGGCGGGGACTAGCGGGAGTAGGGGAGACCCAGTACTTC. Amino acids: CASSLGRGLAGVGETQYF.

The rearrangement links TRBV5-4 to TRBJ2-1; no clear D gene. Trimming took off 0 bases at V and 9 bases at J, with 7 bases between the two ends. Germline CDR1 is SGHNT and CDR2 is YYREEE (reference sequence). The CDR3 is 12 residues long. The CDR3 nucleotides read TGTGCCAGCAGCTTGGCCGGCGGTGAGCAGTTCTTC. Amino acid sequence: CASSLAGGEQFF.

The J gene is TRBJ2-7, the V gene TRBV9; D unclear. The CDR3 totals 13 residues. Per germline, CDR1 SGDLS and CDR2 YYNGEE. The V gene lost 5 bases and the J gene lost 0 bases, with 9 bases spanning the gap. The CDR3 sequence is CASSPGSSYEQYF. In nucleotides, the CDR3 is TGTGCCAGCAGTCCCGGATCCTCCTACGAGCAGTACTTC.

A single count supports this clone. J is TRBJ2-3 and V is TRBV7-2; D remains unclear. The CDR3 is 13 amino acids. Deletions cut 2 bases from V and 2 bases from J, with 5 bases between. Germline CDR1 reads SGHTA; CDR2 reads FQGNSA. DNA for the CDR3: TGTGCCAGCAGCTTAACAGACACAGATACGCAGTATTTT. Residues: CASSLTDTDTQYF.

The genes are TRBV7-9 and TRBJ1-2, with TRBD1 matching 10 bases. Losses at the gene ends were 5 bases for V and 7 bases for J; bases not matched to a gene: 7. The germline V gene has CDR1 SEHNR and CDR2 FQNEAQ (reference sequence). The length of the CDR3 is 14 residues. DNA for the CDR3: TGTGCCAGCAGCATCGGGCGGGACAGGGGTGGCTACACCTTC. Its protein product is CASSIGRDRGGYTF.

The chain couples TRBV6-1 to TRBJ2-3; perhaps TRBD1 as D (6 bases). Germline V gene sequence: CDR1 MNHNS, CDR2 SASEGT. V lost 10 bases, J lost 6 bases, and 20 bases lay in between. The CDR3 is made up of 14 amino acids. CDR3 nucleotide sequence: TGTGCCACCAGGGCACAGGGCACGGGTGATACGCAGTATTTT. Translation gives CATRAQGTGDTQYF.

This chain connects TRBV18 to TRBJ1-5, with 7 bases fitting TRBD1. The junction had 5 bases not matched to a gene; V was cut back by 5 bases and J by 1 base. Germline CDR1 KGHSH, CDR2 LQKENI. This CDR3 spans 15 amino acids. CDR3 region: CASSARGVSNQPQHF. CDR3 DNA: TGTGCCAGCTCAGCCAGGGGGGTCAGCAATCAGCCCCAGCATTTT.

The chain uses TRBV5-5 and TRBJ2-5; D assignment may be TRBD1 or TRBD2 (5 bases each). V lost 1 base to trimming and J lost 2 bases, with 12 bases between them. The germline V gene has CDR1 SGHKS and CDR2 YYEKEE (reference sequence). The CDR3 is 15 amino acids. CDR3 nucleotides: TGTGCCAGCAGCTTGCAGGGAGAACCACAAGAGACCCAGTACTTC. It encodes CASSLQGEPQETQYF.

The chain combines TRBV6-1 with TRBJ2-6; a weak D match, TRBD1 (5 bases). Germline values: CDR1 MNHNS, CDR2 SASEGT. V gave up 5 bases and J gave up 0 bases, with 11 bases separating them. CDR3 size: 16 residues. CDR3 coding DNA: TGTGCCAGCAGTAAAGACAGTTCCTCTGGGGCCAACGTCCTGACTTTC. It is translated as CASSKDSSSGANVLTF.

V gene TRBV7-2 combines with J gene TRBJ1-5; D might be TRBD1 (6 bases). The CDR3 sequence is 17 residues long. Per the germline V gene, CDR1 is SGHTA and CDR2 is FQGNSA. With 1 base removed from V and 0 bases from J, the gap between germline ends came to 13 bases. The CDR3 nucleotides are TGTGCCAGCAGCTTAGGGGCAGGGGTAGATAGCAATCAGCCCCAGCATTTT. Protein: CASSLGAGVDSNQPQHF.

Worth noting for this clone: A read error is possible here, since a much larger clone lies one base away. The same CDR3 is also encoded by other DNA sequences in this sample. The V gene is TRBV14, the J gene TRBJ1-1; D may be TRBD1 (5 bases). The germline gives CDR1 SGHDN, CDR2 FVKESK. This CDR3 has 13 residues. DNA of the CDR3: TGTGCCAGCAGCCAACAGGGTGACACTGAAGCCTTCTTT. It codes for CASSQQGDTEAFF.

CDR3 bases: TGTGCCAGCAGCTTAGTGATGGTCAGTTCCTATGGCTACACCTTC. Translation gives CASSLVMVSSYGYTF. The V gene is TRBV7-8, the J gene TRBJ1-2; D unclear. The CDR3 spans 15 residues. V dropped 1 base and J dropped 4 bases, with 13 bases sitting between them. Germline lookup yields CDR1 SGHVS and CDR2 FQNEAQ.

The chain joins TRBV6-1 to TRBJ1-2, with D possibly matching TRBD1 (6 bases). Germline V lookup: CDR1 MNHNS, CDR2 SASEGT. This CDR3 spans 12 amino acids. The CDR3 loop is CATSGGAARYTF. The CDR3 nucleotides are TGTGCTACATCCGGGGGGGCAGCGCGCTACACCTTC.

The rearrangement joins TRBV7-8 to TRBJ2-2, with D uncertain. Germline V lookup: CDR1 SGHVS, CDR2 FQNEAQ. The CDR3 consists of 15 residues. V lost 5 bases and J lost 4, with 14 bases in between. The CDR3 nucleotides read TGTGCCAGCAGCCCCCCACGGCGTGTCACCGGGGAGCTGTTTTTT. Its translation: CASSPPRRVTGELFF.

This clone was seen only a few times. J is TRBJ1-1 and V is TRBV19; no firm D call. The CDR3 is 15 amino acids. CDR1 and CDR2 (germline): LNHDA, SQIVND (reference sequence). V was shortened by 4 bases and J by 4 bases, with 16 bases between the two germline ends. CDR3: CASSRPGGRSTEAFF. The DNA for the CDR3 is TGTGCCAGTAGTAGACCGGGAGGGAGGAGCACTGAAGCTTTCTTT.

By its share, this clone is medium-sized. This chain links TRBV5-1 with TRBJ2-1; TRBD2 agrees at 12 bases. J was trimmed by 9 bases and V by 2 bases; bases with no gene match: 9. There are 16 residues in the CDR3. Germline CDR1 reads SGHRS; CDR2 reads YFSETQ. CDR3 nucleotides: TGCGCCAGCAGCTTAGGACTAGCGGGGAGCCCGAGTGAGCAGTTCTTC. Protein: CASSLGLAGSPSEQFF.

This chain joins TRBV7-9 and TRBJ2-5; D is undetermined. Trimming stripped 5 bases from V and 4 bases from J, with 17 bases between. The CDR3 has 15 amino acids. Germline loops: CDR1 SEHNR, CDR2 FQNEAQ (reference sequence). The CDR3 reads CASSQDLAGRETQYF. Here the CDR3 DNA reads TGTGCCAGCAGCCAAGATCTTGCCGGGCGAGAGACCCAGTACTTC.

The chain carries TRBV6-4 and TRBJ1-3; maybe TRBD1 (6 bases). The CDR3 is 14 amino acids. CDR1 MRHNA and CDR2 SNTAGT come from the germline V gene. Trimming removed 7 bases from V and 3 bases from J, with 13 bases in between. In DNA, the CDR3 is TGTGCCAGCAATGGCGGGGGCAGTGGAAACACCATATATTTT. Its protein product is CASNGGGSGNTIYF.

The genes are TRBV9 and TRBJ2-1, with 12 bases fitting TRBD2. V gave up 3 bases and J gave up 13 bases; unmatched junction bases: 11. Germline CDR1 reads SGDLS; CDR2 reads YYNGEE. The CDR3 extends over 15 amino acids. The CDR3 DNA is TGTGCCAGCAGCGATGGGGGACTAGCGGGCAACTTTCAGTTCTTC. Translating gives CASSDGGLAGNFQFF.

In DNA form, the CDR3 reads TGTGCCAGCAGGAGCTCTGGAAACACCATATATTTT. Its translation is CASRSSGNTIYF. V and J are TRBV27 and TRBJ1-3; D is undetermined. The CDR3 extends over 12 amino acids. V lost 6 bases, J lost 0 bases, and 3 bases lay in between. The germline V gene has CDR1 MNHEY and CDR2 SMNVEV (reference sequence).

This sequence joins TRBV4-2 and TRBJ2-1, with TRBD2 matching over 11 bases. With V trimmed by 3 bases and J by 12 bases, 7 bases remained unmatched. CDR3 length equals 14 residues. Germline V gene sequence: CDR1 LGHNA, CDR2 YNFKEQ. In DNA form, the CDR3 reads TGTGCCAGCAGCCAGGCCATACTAGCGGGGGTGCAGTTCTTC. It is translated as CASSQAILAGVQFF.